This T cell receptor beta chain was sequenced in a study of OX40 agonist ivuxolimab in advanced cancers. Study-level findings and limits: More expanded clones were found, on average, in CD8+ than in CD4+ T cells.

Profiled with immunoSEQ multiplex PCR; TCRdb holds only in-frame clones, not every one. This table holds under 85,000 clones, 80% to 90% found once. The CDR3 runs 13 residues. The germline gives CDR1 SGHTA, CDR2 FQGTGA. V shed 5 bases and J 5 bases; nucleotides not matched to a gene: 5. In regard to this clone: Its specificity is unknown.

This clonotype was obtained from an adult with an advanced solid tumor such as melanoma, head and neck, liver or kidney cancer. This sample comprised CD4+ or CD8+ T cells sorted from blood, obtained in a trial of the OX40 agonist ivuxolimab. V usage is TRBV7-3 and J usage is TRBJ2-5; TRBD1 aligns across 7 bases. CDR3 nucleotide sequence: TGTGCCAGCAGCGGGACAGTCGTGGAGACCCAGTACTTC. As protein: CASSGTVVETQYF.